This is a list of T cell receptor beta chains from one sample in a study of T cell repertoires in cytomegalovirus infection. TCRdb used MiXCR to reprocess the reads, holding one entry per CDR3 protein. The top ten clones hold around 25% of a sample with 500,000 to 600,000 distinct CDR3 sequences, approximately 15% of them seen once. The sequenced material came from CD8+ T cells from PBMCs. Every receptor here comes from a human donor in good health (CMV status not recorded). Some clones in this sample may be carry-over from other donors' samples. Each CDR3 is given with its conserved first and last residue. Each record gives: CDR3 length, J gene, clone size, V gene, D gene, CDR3 DNA, CDR3 protein. D genes are given only for firm matches. Each size is once, few, many, or a class for an expanded clone.

15,TRBJ2-2,many,TRBV20-1,-,TGCAGTGTCCCCAAGGATCCCCGGAGCACCGGGGAGCTGTTTTTT,CSVPKDPRSTGELFF
14,TRBJ2-1,many,TRBV5-6,TRBD1,TGTGCCAGCAGCTTCGGGACAGGTTACAATGAGCAGTTCTTC,CASSFGTGYNEQFF
16,TRBJ2-3,many,TRBV6-2/TRBV6-3,-,TGTGCCAGCAACTTACGGGGACAACGACCAACAGATACGCAGTATTTT,CASNLRGQRPTDTQYF
13,TRBJ2-5,many,TRBV7-3,-,TGTGCCAGCAGCTCTTGGAACCAAGAGACCCAGTACTTC,CASSSWNQETQYF
14,TRBJ1-1,many,TRBV6-1,-,TGTGCCAGCAGCATCGGACCAATAGGCACTGAAGCTTTCTTT,CASSIGPIGTEAFF
16,TRBJ1-4,many,TRBV7-9,TRBD1,TGTGCCAGCAGCTTAATTTTGGGACAGCGTAATGAAAAACTGTTTTTT,CASSLILGQRNEKLFF
19,TRBJ1-1,many,TRBV12-5,-,TGTGCTAGTGCCGCGACTGCCAGTTATATCAGGGGAGGAAGCACTGAAGCTTTCTTT,CASAATASYIRGGSTEAFF
15,TRBJ2-7,many,TRBV10-3,TRBD1,TGTGCCATCAGAACCGGGACAGTTCTGGCCTACGAGCAGTACTTC,CAIRTGTVLAYEQYF
18,TRBJ1-4,many,TRBV2,-,TGTGCCAGCAGTGAATTCCCAGGACCGGTTGCAACTAATGAAAAACTGTTTTTT,CASSEFPGPVATNEKLFF
14,TRBJ2-1,few,TRBV10-3,TRBD2,TGTGCCATCTTAAGCGGGGGGCCAGCCAATGAGCAGTTCTTC,CAILSGGPANEQFF
12,TRBJ2-1,few,TRBV7-3,-,TGTGCCAGCAGCTTAATCGGGGATGAGCAGTTCTTC,CASSLIGDEQFF
15,TRBJ2-3,few,TRBV2,-,TGTGCCAGCAGTTCGGACGGGGAGGGCACAGATACGCAGTATTTT,CASSSDGEGTDTQYF